This T cell receptor beta chain is from a study of Ad26.COV2.S vaccination and SARS-CoV-2 variants. Whole-study context: Donor had been placed in the Ad26.COV2.S arm of the COV1001 trial. Broader study findings: Substantial post-vaccination breadth of spike-specific CD8+ and CD4+ T cell responses was reported. Comparability of non-spike TCR breadth was observed across vaccine and placebo recipients.

Treatment reported: around 19 received Ad26.COV2.S at low or high dose, single or two shots; 5 received placebo; per-sample allocation not given. Sampling was done on day 63 after the first vaccine or placebo injection. What was given as vaccine was an Ad26 vector encoding Wuhan-strain SARS-CoV-2 spike. In germline, CDR1 is MNHEY, CDR2 SVGAGI. There are 16 residues in the CDR3. After removal of 0 bases from V and 4 bases from J, the junction contained 7 bases not matched to a gene. To note about this clone: Its specificity is unknown.

TCRdb's table, derived via immunoSEQ multiplex PCR, lists solely in-frame clones and lacks some. Here the sample spans about 400,000 clones, 75% to 90% being singletons. The TCR was taken from a person aged 18-60 years who received the Ad26.COV2.S COVID-19 vaccine or a placebo. Material: peripheral blood, obtained in a trial of Ad26.COV2.S vaccine versus placebo. The J gene is TRBJ2-7, the V gene TRBV6-5; TRBD1 matches 9 bases. The CDR3 reads CASSYSGQGIWYEQYF. The CDR3 DNA reads TGTGCCAGCAGTTACTCGGGACAGGGAATTTGGTACGAGCAGTACTTC.